Listed below are T cell receptor beta chains from one sample, sequenced in a study of T cells in Graves' hyperthyroidism and ophthalmopathy. TCRdb reprocessed the multiplex PCR reads via MiXCR and lists one record per CDR3 protein. Among about 410,000 distinct CDR3 sequences listed, roughly 14% were seen once. Sequencing was carried out using blood. These receptors were taken from a young man with Graves' ophthalmopathy. The CDR3 runs from the conserved cysteine through the conserved F or W. The order of the fields is clone size, J gene, V gene, CDR3 length, D gene, CDR3 DNA, CDR3 protein. D genes are given only for firm matches. Size tells how often a clone was seen (once, few, many) or the class of an expanded clone, and some rows leave it out.

many TRBJ1-1 TRBV30 13 TRBD1 TGTGCCTGGAGTAGGACAGGGATCACTGAAGCTTTCTTT CAWSRTGITEAFF
many TRBJ1-3 TRBV20-1 14 TRBD1 TGCAGTGCCCCAGGGACAGCTTCTGGAAACACCATATATTTT CSAPGTASGNTIYF
many TRBJ2-1 TRBV3-1 13 - TGTGCCAGCAGCCGATCCGCAGAGAATGAGCAGTTCTTC CASSRSAENEQFF
- TRBJ2-7 TRBV29-1 13 TRBD1 TGCAGCGTCGGGACAGGGAACACCTACGAGCAGTACTTC CSVGTGNTYEQYF
many TRBJ2-1 TRBV20-1 16 TRBD2 TGCAGTGCTAGAGGCGACGTGGGCGGGGGGGCCGGTGAGCAGTTCTTC CSARGDVGGGAGEQFF
many TRBJ2-5 TRBV4-1 14 - TGCGCCAGCAGCCAAGGCCCTTTTGGGGAGACCCAGTACTTC CASSQGPFGETQYF
few TRBJ2-2 TRBV18 15 TRBD2 TGTGCCAGCTCCCCTACTAGCGGCTTGGCGGAAAAGATGTTTTTT CASSPTSGLAEKMFF
many TRBJ1-6 TRBV6-1 15 - TGTGCCAGCAGTGACCTACAGGTCCATAATTCACCCCTCCACTTT CASSDLQVHNSPLHF
many TRBJ1-6 TRBV5-1 15 - TGCGCCAGCAGCCAGTACGGGACGTATAATTCACCCCTCCACTTT CASSQYGTYNSPLHF
many TRBJ2-2 TRBV10-1 17 TRBD2 TGCGCCAGCAGTGGGGTAGCGGGAGGTCGGAACACCGGGGAGCTGTTTTTT CASSGVAGGRNTGELFF
- TRBJ1-1 TRBV30 15 - TGTGCCTGGAGTGTAAGGCGGAGGACCAACACTGAAGCTTTCTTT CAWSVRRRTNTEAFF
many TRBJ2-1 TRBV7-2 14 TRBD2 TGTGCCAGCAGCTTGCTAGCGGGGAGGAATGAGCAGTTCTTC CASSLLAGRNEQFF
few TRBJ1-1 TRBV12-3/TRBV12-4 14 - TGTGCCAGCAGTTTAGCCAGGGGTGTCACTGAAGCTTTCTTT CASSLARGVTEAFF
many TRBJ2-7 TRBV5-1 14 TRBD1 TGCGCCAGCAGCAATGGACAGGGGGACTACGAGCAGTACTTC CASSNGQGDYEQYF
many TRBJ1-2 TRBV5-5 13 - TGTGCCAGCAGCCAGACAGCTTTCTATGGCTACACCTTC CASSQTAFYGYTF
- TRBJ2-3 TRBV20-1 14 TRBD1 TGCAGTGCTAGTCGGACAGGGAGCACAGATACGCAGTATTTT CSASRTGSTDTQYF
- TRBJ1-1 TRBV5-6 17 - TGTGCCAGCAGCTTGGTTAGTGATGAATTTCCGAACACTGAAGCTTTCTTT CASSLVSDEFPNTEAFF
many TRBJ2-7 TRBV5-1 15 TRBD1 TGCGCCAGCAGCTTTTGGACAGGGGGCACCTACGAGCAGTACTTC CASSFWTGGTYEQYF
few TRBJ2-7 TRBV10-3 16 TRBD2 TGTGCCAGCCGCTCTTGGGGAGGGGCGATCCCCTACGAGCAGTACTTC CASRSWGGAIPYEQYF
few TRBJ1-2 TRBV14 15 - TGTGCCAGCAGCCAAGACCAGGGAGGCGGATATGGCTACACCTTC CASSQDQGGGYGYTF
- TRBJ2-2 TRBV2 14 TRBD1 TGTGCCAGCGCCTTACAGGGGGGCACCGGGGAGCTGTTTTTT CASALQGGTGELFF
- TRBJ2-2 TRBV27 15 TRBD1 TGTGCCAGCAGTTACCAGGGGGTAATCCCCGGGGAGCTGTTTTTT CASSYQGVIPGELFF
many TRBJ2-5 TRBV5-5 12 - TGTGCCAGCAGCTTGTGGAAAGAGACCCAGTACTTC CASSLWKETQYF
many TRBJ1-1 TRBV3-1 14 TRBD1 TGTGCCAGCAGCCAAGGCAGGGGGCCCACTGAAGCTTTCTTT CASSQGRGPTEAFF
many TRBJ2-7 TRBV12-3/TRBV12-4 15 TRBD1 TGTGCCAGCAGTCCCGGGACAGGGGGATCCTACGAGCAGTACTTC CASSPGTGGSYEQYF
many TRBJ1-1 TRBV19 14 - TGTGCCAGTAGTATGGGCTTTATTAACACTGAAGCTTTCTTT CASSMGFINTEAFF
many TRBJ2-2 TRBV5-1 14 - TGCGCCAGCACCGGCGGTTCTAACACCGGGGAGCTGTTTTTT CASTGGSNTGELFF